This T cell receptor beta chain is from a study of CD8 T cells in Susac syndrome. After extraction with the RNeasy kit, about 0.45 to 1 ug of the RNA was reverse transcribed using random hexamers. In TCRdb, the immunoSEQ multiplex PCR reads were re-called with MiXCR into one record per CDR3 protein. Here the sample spans 350,000 to 550,000 distinct CDR3 sequences, 75% to 90% being singletons. Trimming cost V 5 bases and J 6 bases; bases outside gene matches: 6. Germline loops: CDR1 MNHEY, CDR2 SVGAGI. This CDR3 has 15 amino acids. Sequenced sample: CD8+ T cells from PBMCs. The sequence came from a human donor with multiple sclerosis. The rearrangement links TRBV6-5 to TRBJ2-2, with 10 nucleotides matching TRBD1. The CDR3 DNA reads as TGTGCCAGCAGTCAGGGACAGGGGTATTCCGGGGAGCTGTTTTTT. It is translated as CASSQGQGYSGELFF.